This entry lists 27 T cell receptor beta chains sequenced from one sample in a study of radiation and T cells in renal cell carcinoma. Repertoires were generated with immunoSEQ multiplex PCR, while TCRdb's copy carries only in-frame clones and drops some. The sample lists roughly 28,000 clones; roughly 80% were seen once. Time point meaning: blood 2 weeks post-SBRT. Documented treatment: 15 Gy SBRT to primary tumor, nephrectomy 4 weeks later. Sequencing was performed on blood, taken from a patient whose treatment included radiotherapy and nephrectomy. The receptors stem from a man aged 55 to 70 with renal cell carcinoma.

The genes are TRBV28 and TRBJ1-1; 8 bases map to TRBD1. With 5 bases clipped from V and 11 bases from J, the junction kept 10 bases outside the gene matches. CDR1 MDHEN and CDR2 SYDVKM come from the germline V gene. The CDR3 has 13 residues. The CDR3 coding sequence is TGTGCCAGCAGTCCGGACAGGGTGCCCGACGCTTTCTTT. Translating gives CASSPDRVPDAFF.

The chain has TRBV5-1 and TRBJ2-5; 7 nucleotides agree with TRBD1. CDR3 length: 12 residues. Looked up from germline, CDR1 is SGHRS and CDR2 is YFSETQ. The trim removed 8 bases at V and 2 bases at J, leaving 3 bases unmatched. The CDR3 is CASKTGQETQYF. CDR3 nucleotide sequence: TGCGCCAGTAAGACAGGGCAAGAGACCCAGTACTTC.

V is TRBV6-5 and J is TRBJ2-1; D unresolved. The CDR3 has 12 amino acids. Germline CDR1 MNHEY, CDR2 SVGAGI. V was pared by 5 bases and J by 8 bases, with 10 bases between. CDR3 nucleotides: TGTGCCAGCAGTCCCCACTCGGATGAGCAGTTCTTC. It yields the protein CASSPHSDEQFF.

This chain joins TRBV6-5 and TRBJ1-2; D is uncertain. The germline gives CDR1 MNHEY, CDR2 SVGAGI. This CDR3 spans 14 amino acids. Trimming shortened V by 6 bases and J by 6 bases, and 17 bases separated the two germline ends. CDR3: CASSLTEGVDGYTF. The CDR3 bases are TGTGCCAGCAGCCTCACTGAGGGCGTGGATGGCTACACCTTC.

This sequence joins TRBV7-2 and TRBJ2-7; possibly TRBD2 for D (5 bases). CDR1 and CDR2 from the germline V gene are SGHTA and FQGNSA. Trimming took 8 bases from V and 0 from J, leaving 23 bases between them. The length of the CDR3 is 17 residues. The CDR3 nucleotides read TGTGCCAGCGGCTACGGGGTAGGACGCGAGTTCTCCTACGAGCAGTACTTC. Translating gives CASGYGVGREFSYEQYF.

The chain is built from TRBV18 and TRBJ2-3; TRBD2 agrees at 9 bases. CDR1 and CDR2 from the germline V gene are KGHSH and LQKENI. The V segment lost 4 bases and the J segment 0 bases; nucleotides outside the gene matches: 5. The CDR3 consists of 16 residues. The DNA for the CDR3 is TGTGCCAGCTCACGTCAGCGGGAGGCGAGCACAGATACGCAGTATTTT. It specifies CASSRQREASTDTQYF.

This clone was recorded a few times. The genes are TRBV7-9 and TRBJ1-4; 8 bases are shared with TRBD1. Germline CDR1 and CDR2: SEHNR and FQNEAQ (reference sequence). The CDR3 totals 14 residues. Trimming took 5 bases from V and 6 from J; bases not matched to a gene: 5. This CDR3 is CASSRTGYYEKLFF. CDR3 DNA: TGTGCCAGCAGCCGGACAGGGTACTATGAAAAACTGTTTTTT.

The chain recombines TRBV18 with TRBJ1-1, with a possible D match to TRBD1 (5 bases). Per the germline V gene, CDR1 is KGHSH and CDR2 is LQKENI. CDR3 length: 14 residues. The germline V and J ends were trimmed by 4 bases and 2 bases, with 11 bases remaining between them. This chain's CDR3 is CASSLLRENTEAFF. CDR3 bases: TGTGCCAGCTCACTCCTCAGGGAAAACACTGAAGCTTTCTTT.

In its sample, this clone was seen a few times. This chain links TRBV4-1 with TRBJ2-7, with D possibly being TRBD1 or TRBD2 (6 bases each). The ends were cut back, 0 bases at V and 2 bases at J, with 17 bases in the middle. The CDR3 has 17 residues. CDR1 and CDR2 (germline): MGHRA, YSYEKL. CDR3 protein: CASSQESGAGDAYEQYF. DNA for the CDR3: TGCGCCAGCAGCCAAGAATCGGGGGCGGGCGATGCCTACGAGCAGTACTTC.

This chain uses TRBV29-1 with TRBJ1-2, with a tentative D call TRBD1 (5 bases). The CDR3 is made up of 13 amino acids. Germline assignment: CDR1 SQVTM and CDR2 ANQGSEA. V lost 7 bases, J lost 2 bases, and 14 bases lay in between. CDR3 in DNA: TGCAGCGCTGGGCTGGGGCAAAACTATGGCTACACCTTC. Amino acid sequence: CSAGLGQNYGYTF. Full variable domain (rest looked up from reference TRBV29-1 and TRBJ1-2): SAVISQKPSRDICQRGTSLTIQCQVDSQVTMMFWYRQQPGQSLTLIATANQGSEATYESGFVIDKFPISRPNLTFSTLTVSNMSPEDSSIYLCSAGLGQNYGYTFGSGTRLTVV.

The rearrangement links TRBV27 to TRBJ1-5; D unresolved. CDR3 length: 13 amino acids. Germline values: CDR1 MNHEY, CDR2 SMNVEV (reference sequence). V was clipped by 1 base and J by 6 bases, with 7 bases between them. The CDR3 sequence is CASSLWTGQPQHF. Written as DNA, the CDR3 is TGTGCCAGCAGTTTATGGACGGGTCAGCCCCAGCATTTT.

CDR3 region: CASSRWSEAFF. Here the CDR3 DNA reads TGTGCCAGCTCGAGGTGGTCTGAAGCTTTCTTT. This chain uses TRBV6-5 with TRBJ1-1; D not resolved. CDR1 MNHEY and CDR2 SVGAGI come from the germline V gene. The V end was cut by 8 bases, the J end by 6 bases, with 10 bases between. The CDR3 runs 11 residues.

The gene calls are TRBV7-6 and TRBJ2-3; 8 bases align to TRBD2. V dropped 5 bases and J dropped 2; count of bases not matched to a gene: 3. The CDR3 totals 14 residues. Germline V gives CDR1 SGHVS, CDR2 FNYEAQ. The CDR3 DNA reads TGTGCCAGCAGCCTTGGACTAGCCACAGATACGCAGTATTTT. Protein: CASSLGLATDTQYF. Looking up the rest from reference TRBV7-6 and TRBJ2-3 gives the full variable domain: GAGVSQSPRYKVTKRGQDVALRCDPISGHVSLYWYRQALGQGPEFLTYFNYEAQQDKSGLPNDRFSAERPEGSISTLTIQRTEQRDSAMYRCASSLGLATDTQYFGPGTRLTVL.

CDR3 in amino acids: CASSRLAAYEQYF. CDR3 DNA: TGTGCCAGCTCACGACTAGCAGCCTACGAGCAGTACTTC. The chain links TRBV18 to TRBJ2-7; 7 nucleotides line up with TRBD2. The CDR3 is made up of 13 amino acids. From germline, CDR1 is KGHSH and CDR2 LQKENI. After removal of 4 bases from V and 2 bases from J, the junction contained 2 bases not matched to a gene.

This chain links TRBV19 with TRBJ1-3; D unresolved. The CDR3 is 16 amino acids. Germline assignment: CDR1 LNHDA and CDR2 SQIVND (reference sequence). Trimming removed 6 bases from V and 0 bases from J, with 15 bases in between. As DNA, the CDR3 is TGTGCCAGTAGATCCCGCCACAGAACCTCTGGAAACACCATATATTTT. It encodes CASRSRHRTSGNTIYF.

This sequence joins TRBV29-1 and TRBJ2-7; a possible D gene is TRBD1 (5 bases). Deletions cut 7 bases from V and 2 bases from J, with 12 bases between. CDR3 length: 12 amino acids. CDR1 is SQVTM and CDR2 is ANQGSEA in the germline V gene. For the CDR3, the DNA is TGCAGCGCTGCGACAGCTACCTACGAGCAGTACTTC. Its translation is CSAATATYEQYF.

This clone was seen only a few times. This chain connects TRBV4-3 to TRBJ1-1; no firm D call. Trimming removed 1 base from V and 5 bases from J, with 14 bases in between. This CDR3 comprises 15 residues. The germline CDR1 and CDR2 sequences are LGHNA and YSLEER. CDR3 sequence reads: CASSQGILSKTEAFF. The CDR3 bases are TGCGCCAGCAGCCAAGGAATCCTATCCAAGACTGAAGCTTTCTTT.

The rearrangement links TRBV2 to TRBJ2-7, with 7 bases matching TRBD2. Germline V gives CDR1 SNHLY, CDR2 FYNNEI. V gave up 1 base and J gave up 3 bases; unmatched junction bases: 3. The CDR3 covers 14 residues. CDR3 nucleotides: TGTGCCAGCAGTGAAGGCGGGAGCTTCTACGAGCAGTACTTC. This translates into CASSEGGSFYEQYF.

The rearrangement links TRBV30 to TRBJ1-5; tentatively, D is TRBD1 (6 bases). The CDR3 runs to 13 residues. The germline V gene has CDR1 GTSNPN and CDR2 SVGIG (reference sequence). V gave up 5 bases and J gave up 4 bases, with 12 bases separating them. CDR3: CAWGQKGNQPQHF. The CDR3 DNA is TGTGCCTGGGGACAGAAGGGGAATCAGCCCCAGCATTTT.

This chain uses TRBV18 with TRBJ2-2, with 7 positions matching TRBD1. Germline CDR1 reads KGHSH; CDR2 reads LQKENI. This CDR3 contains 16 residues. J was trimmed by 0 bases and V by 3 bases; bases with no gene match: 4. The CDR3 region has the DNA TGTGCCAGCTCACCTAGGACAGGAGCGAACACCGGGGAGCTGTTTTTT. Its protein product is CASSPRTGANTGELFF. Full variable domain (rest looked up from reference TRBV18 and TRBJ2-2): NAGVMQNPRHLVRRRGQEARLRCSPMKGHSHVYWYRQLPEEGLKFMVYLQKENIIDESGMPKERFSAEFPKEGPSILRIQQVVRGDSAAYFCASSPRTGANTGELFFGEGSRLTVL.

The chain combines TRBV7-8 with TRBJ2-5; the D gene could be TRBD1 or TRBD2 (5 bases each). This CDR3 has 13 amino acids. From germline, CDR1 is SGHVS and CDR2 FQNEAQ. The V end lost 2 bases, the J end lost 5 bases, and 9 bases lay between the germline ends. The CDR3: CASSLRGVETQYF. CDR3 in DNA: TGTGCCAGCAGCTTACGAGGGGTTGAGACCCAGTACTTC.

This rearrangement joins TRBV6-4 to TRBJ2-6; D unresolved. V was trimmed by 2 bases and J by 0 bases, leaving 2 bases between them. The CDR3 spans 14 residues. Germline V gene lookup returns CDR1 MRHNA and CDR2 SNTAGT. The CDR3 nucleotides read TGTGCCAGCAGTGACAACTCTGGGGCCAACGTCCTGACTTTC. It yields the protein CASSDNSGANVLTF.

This sequence joins TRBV7-9 and TRBJ2-7; weak D call: TRBD2 (6 bases). The germline V gene encodes CDR1 SEHNR and CDR2 FQNEAQ (reference sequence). V was shortened by 4 bases and J by 3 bases, with 10 bases between the two germline ends. The CDR3 runs 13 residues. In DNA, the CDR3 is TGTGCCAGCAGCTCGGGGGTTCTCTACGAGCAGTACTTC. It codes for CASSSGVLYEQYF.

For the CDR3, the DNA is TGTGCCAGCAGCTTATGGGGGGCGGATGGCTACACCTTC. It codes for CASSLWGADGYTF. The chain joins TRBV13 to TRBJ1-2, with D maybe TRBD1 (6 bases). The CDR3 is made up of 13 amino acids. Trimming took 2 bases from V and 6 from J, leaving 10 bases between them. CDR1 and CDR2 (germline): PRHDT, FYEKMQ (reference sequence).

This clone appeared once. The chain combines TRBV5-8 with TRBJ2-3, with D hard to call. CDR1 SGHTS and CDR2 YDEGEE come from the germline V gene. This CDR3 contains 11 residues. V was cut by 6 bases and J by 3 bases, with 5 bases left in between. The CDR3 spells CASIATDTQYF. CDR3 coding DNA: TGTGCCAGCATAGCTACAGATACGCAGTATTTT.

This clone has only a few counts. The chain employs TRBV6-5 and TRBJ1-1, with D unresolved. Per germline, CDR1 MNHEY and CDR2 SVGAGI. Trimming removed 5 bases at V and 0 bases at J, with 10 bases between. The CDR3 is 14 residues long. The CDR3 DNA is TGTGCCAGCAGTGTAGGGAATTTGAACACTGAAGCTTTCTTT. This codes for CASSVGNLNTEAFF.

The V call is TRBV18, the J call TRBJ2-7; D is unresolved. V lost 2 bases to trimming and J lost 5 bases, with 4 bases between them. Germline lookup yields CDR1 KGHSH and CDR2 LQKENI. This CDR3 comprises 11 residues. The CDR3 loop is CASSPDHEQYF. CDR3 DNA: TGTGCCAGCTCACCAGACCACGAGCAGTACTTC.